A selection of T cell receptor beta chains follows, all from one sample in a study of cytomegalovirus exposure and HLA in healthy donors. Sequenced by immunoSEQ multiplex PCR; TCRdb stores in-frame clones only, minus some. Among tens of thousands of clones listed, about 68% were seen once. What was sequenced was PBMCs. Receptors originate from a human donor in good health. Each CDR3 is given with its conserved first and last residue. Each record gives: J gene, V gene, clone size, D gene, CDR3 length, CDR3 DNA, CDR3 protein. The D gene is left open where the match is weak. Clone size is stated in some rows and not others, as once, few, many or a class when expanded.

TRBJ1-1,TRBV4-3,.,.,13,TGCGCCAGCAGCCTTACAGGGAACACTGAAGCTTTCTTT,CASSLTGNTEAFF
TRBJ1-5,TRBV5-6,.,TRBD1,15,TGTGCCAGCAGCTTGGGCAGGGGGCCTAATCAGCCCCAGCATTTT,CASSLGRGPNQPQHF
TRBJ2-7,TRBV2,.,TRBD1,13,TGTGCCAGCAGCGTGGACAGGCTCTACGAGCAGTACTTC,CASSVDRLYEQYF
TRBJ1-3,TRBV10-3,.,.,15,TGTGCCATCAGTGAAAACCCGGGGTCTGGAAACACCATATATTTT,CAISENPGSGNTIYF
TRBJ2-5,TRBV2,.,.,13,TGTGCCAGCAGCCGAGCGCCCCAAGAGACCCAGTACTTC,CASSRAPQETQYF
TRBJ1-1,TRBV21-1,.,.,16,TGTGCCAGCAGCGACTTCTCGGGACAGGGTATCTATGGCGCTTTCTTT,CASSDFSGQGIYGAFF
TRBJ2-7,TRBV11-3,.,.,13,TGTGCCAGCAGCTTGAAGAACACCGGGGAGCAGTACTTC,CASSLKNTGEQYF
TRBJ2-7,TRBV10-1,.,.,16,TGCGCCAGCAGTGAGGGACTACCATCATTATATTACGAGCAGTACTTC,CASSEGLPSLYYEQYF
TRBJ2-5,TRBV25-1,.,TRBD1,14,TGTGCCAGCAGTGAATATACAGGGGGAGAGACCCAGTACTTC,CASSEYTGGETQYF
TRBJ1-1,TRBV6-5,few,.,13,TGTGCCAGCAGTCTACAGGGTTTTGTAGGAGCTTTCTTT,CASSLQGFVGAFF
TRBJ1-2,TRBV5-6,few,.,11,TGTGCCAGCAGCTTTGAGGGAGGATACACCTTC,CASSFEGGYTF
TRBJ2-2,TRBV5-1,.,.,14,TGCGCCAGCAGCTTCTCAGCGGCCACCGGGGAGCTGTTTTTT,CASSFSAATGELFF
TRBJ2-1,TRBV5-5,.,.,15,TGTGCCAGCAGCTTGGAAGGGAGCTCCTACAATGAGCAGTTCTTC,CASSLEGSSYNEQFF
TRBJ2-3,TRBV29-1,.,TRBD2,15,TGCAGCGCCGACCCCGGGACTAGCGGGGGGGATACGCAGTATTTT,CSADPGTSGGDTQYF
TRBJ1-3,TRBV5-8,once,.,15,TGTGCCAGCAGCTTGTACGGGGGGACTGGAAACACCATATATTTT,CASSLYGGTGNTIYF
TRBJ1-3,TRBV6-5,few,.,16,TGTGCCAGCAGTTACAGGGGTCCCCTCTCTGGAAACACCATATATTTT,CASSYRGPLSGNTIYF
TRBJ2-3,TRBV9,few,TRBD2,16,TGTGCCAGCAGCCAAATTAGCGGGGGGGCCGGGGATACGCAGTATTTT,CASSQISGGAGDTQYF
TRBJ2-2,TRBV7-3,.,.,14,TGTGCCAGCAGCTTAAACGTAGCGGACGGGGAGCTGTTTTTT,CASSLNVADGELFF
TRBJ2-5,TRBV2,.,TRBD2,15,TGTGCCAGCAGGGGACTAGGTCTGAAGCTAGAGACCCAGTACTTC,CASRGLGLKLETQYF
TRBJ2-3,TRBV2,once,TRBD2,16,TGTGCCAGAGGGACTAGCGGGGTTTTTGGCACAGATACGCAGTATTTT,CARGTSGVFGTDTQYF
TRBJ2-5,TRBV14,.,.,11,TGTGCCAGCAGCCCCACGGGGACCCAGTACTTC,CASSPTGTQYF
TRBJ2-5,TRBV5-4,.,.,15,TGTGCCAGCAGCGCACATCAGGGGTACCAAGAGACCCAGTACTTC,CASSAHQGYQETQYF
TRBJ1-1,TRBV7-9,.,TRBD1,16,TGTGCCAGCAGCTCCCGGACAGGGCGGGGGTACGCTGAAGCTTTCTTT,CASSSRTGRGYAEAFF
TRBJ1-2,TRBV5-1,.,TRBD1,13,TGCGCCAGCAGCCCAAACAGGGGTGGTGGTTACACCTTC,CASSPNRGGGYTF
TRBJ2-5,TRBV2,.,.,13,TGTGCCAGCTCCTCCTGGACTGGAGAGACCCAGTACTTC,CASSSWTGETQYF
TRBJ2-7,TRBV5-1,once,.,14,TGCGCCAGCAGCTTGGCGGGCAGGGACTACGAGCAGTACTTC,CASSLAGRDYEQYF
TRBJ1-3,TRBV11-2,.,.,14,TGTGCCAGCAGCTCGGGATACTCTGGAAACACCATATATTTT,CASSSGYSGNTIYF
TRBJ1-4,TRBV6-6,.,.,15,TGTGCCAGCTCCCGGACAGCCACAACTAATGAAAAACTGTTTTTT,CASSRTATTNEKLFF
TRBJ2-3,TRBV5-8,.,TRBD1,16,TGTGCCAGCAGCCAAGGGACAGGACGATATTCGGATACGCAGTATTTT,CASSQGTGRYSDTQYF
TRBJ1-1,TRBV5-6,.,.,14,TGTGCCAGCAGCCTGAGGGAATTAGAGGTTGAAGCTTTCTTT,CASSLRELEVEAFF